Presented here are 15 T cell receptor beta chains from one specimen sequenced in a study of T cell responses to AZD1222 COVID-19 vaccine. Sequencing used immunoSEQ multiplex PCR; TCRdb keeps in-frame clones, though not all of them. The data show around 58,000 clones, 80% to 90% seen once. The input for sequencing was peripheral blood, taken on day 0 of AZD1222 vaccination. These receptors were collected from an adult in good health.

J is TRBJ2-3 and V is TRBV19, with TRBD2 matching over 8 bases. The CDR3 has 15 amino acids. The germline CDR1 and CDR2 sequences are LNHDA and SQIVND (reference sequence). J was trimmed by 3 bases and V by 5 bases; bases with no gene match: 7. In nucleotides, the CDR3 is TGTGCCAGTAGTTCAGAGCGGGGGAGGACAGATACGCAGTATTTT. Translating gives CASSSERGRTDTQYF.

The gene calls are TRBV6-5 and TRBJ2-3, with TRBD2 matching 8 bases. This CDR3 is built from 14 residues. The germline V gene encodes CDR1 MNHEY and CDR2 SVGAGI. V was pared by 4 bases and J by 1 base, with 1 base of the junction left unmatched. The CDR3 DNA is TGTGCCAGCAGTTTAGCGGGACGCACAGATACGCAGTATTTT. Protein sequence: CASSLAGRTDTQYF.

This chain links TRBV19 with TRBJ1-2; D is possibly TRBD1 (5 bases). This CDR3 spans 12 amino acids. V was clipped by 7 bases and J by 8 bases, with 14 bases between them. From germline, CDR1 is LNHDA and CDR2 SQIVND (reference sequence). CDR3 sequence (DNA): TGTGCCAGTAAGGGGTGGAGCCACGGCTACACCTTC. As protein: CASKGWSHGYTF.

V usage is TRBV6-2 or TRBV6-3 and J usage is TRBJ1-4; the D gene is possibly TRBD1 (6 bases). Trimming shortened V by 2 bases and J by 5 bases, and 12 bases separated the two germline ends. Germline V gene sequence: CDR1 MNHEY, CDR2 SVGEGT. CDR3 length: 15 amino acids. The CDR3 DNA reads as TGTGCCAGCAGTTACGAGGGGGACGAGAATGAAAAACTGTTTTTT. This gives the protein CASSYEGDENEKLFF.

The chain combines TRBV24-1 with TRBJ1-2; D is unclear. This CDR3 has 11 amino acids. Trimming cost V 3 bases and J 4 bases, with 2 bases left between them. Looked up from germline, CDR1 is KGHDR and CDR2 is SFDVKD. The CDR3 sequence is CATSDAYGYTF. In DNA, the CDR3 is TGTGCCACCAGTGATGCCTATGGCTACACCTTC.

The table lists this clone with a few counts. The rearrangement links TRBV28 to TRBJ2-1; D may be TRBD2 (6 bases). Trimming pared 6 bases from V and 5 bases from J, leaving 14 bases between. CDR1 and CDR2 from the germline V gene are MDHEN and SYDVKM. CDR3 length: 14 residues. The DNA of the CDR3 is TGTGCCAGCAGACCGGGAGTCAACAACAATGAGCAGTTCTTC. Translated: CASRPGVNNNEQFF.

This clone came up a few times. The V and J genes are TRBV3-1 (or the pseudogene TRBV3-2) and TRBJ1-1; D might be TRBD1 (5 bases). This CDR3 comprises 14 residues. The V gene lost 1 base and the J gene lost 4 bases, with 10 bases spanning the gap. CDR1 is LGHDT, CDR2 YNNKEL, per germline (reference sequence). CDR3 loop: CASSQVGGTTEAFF. The CDR3 DNA is TGTGCCAGCAGCCAAGTTGGAGGGACCACTGAAGCTTTCTTT.

V usage is TRBV5-4 and J usage is TRBJ1-4, with no clear D. Trimming cost V 2 bases and J 5 bases, with 4 bases left between them. CDR1 is SGHNT and CDR2 is YYREEE in the germline V gene (reference sequence). CDR3 length: 12 amino acids. The chain's CDR3 is CASSLHNEKLFF. The CDR3 DNA sequence: TGTGCCAGCAGCTTACACAATGAAAAACTGTTTTTT.

This clone showed up just a few times. V and J are TRBV19 and TRBJ2-4; TRBD1 agrees at 9 bases. Germline lookup yields CDR1 LNHDA and CDR2 SQIVND (reference sequence). V dropped 3 bases and J dropped 0; count of bases not matched to a gene: 15. The CDR3 is 20 residues long. Here the CDR3 DNA reads TGTGCCAGTAGTATCGGAGTAGGACAGGGGACCCTTTTAGCCAAAAACATTCAGTACTTC. As protein: CASSIGVGQGTLLAKNIQYF.

This clone was recorded a few times. The chain is built from TRBV5-5 and TRBJ1-5; TRBD1 might be the D (5 bases). This CDR3 is 15 amino acids long. Trimming removed 4 bases at V and 3 bases at J, with 14 bases between. Germline CDR1 reads SGHKS; CDR2 reads YYEKEE (reference sequence). CDR3 nucleotide sequence: TGTGCCAGCAGCGGAGGGGCGTCCAACAATCAGCCCCAGCATTTT. Translated, it gives CASSGGASNNQPQHF.

The chain recombines TRBV15 with TRBJ1-5; the D is unclear. V was clipped by 8 bases and J by 0 bases, with 8 bases between them. The germline V gene encodes CDR1 LNHNV and CDR2 YYDKDF (reference sequence). The CDR3 runs to 13 residues. CDR3: CATRRSSNQPQHF. As DNA, the CDR3 is TGTGCCACCCGACGGAGTAGCAATCAGCCCCAGCATTTT.

In the case of this clone: One junction end disagrees with the germline gene, perhaps due to a read error. The chain uses TRBV12-3 or TRBV12-4 and TRBJ1-3; no definite D call. CDR3 length: 11 residues. Here the CDR3 DNA reads TGTGCCAGCAGTCTTTCCGGGTCTCCTTTGTTT. Protein sequence: CASSLSGSPLF.

The rearrangement links TRBV7-2 to TRBJ1-1; TRBD1 agrees at 8 bases. With V trimmed by 5 bases and J by 7 bases, 9 bases remained unmatched. The CDR3 extends over 14 amino acids. The V gene's germline CDR1 is SGHTA and CDR2 FQGNSA. The CDR3, as DNA: TGTGCCAGCAGCGCTCAGGGGGCTGTGGGTGAAGCTTTCTTT. The encoded protein is CASSAQGAVGEAFF.

The rearrangement joins TRBV15 to TRBJ2-3; 12 bases line up with TRBD2. CDR1 and CDR2 (germline): LNHNV, YYDKDF (reference sequence). This CDR3 spans 15 amino acids. The V segment lost 5 bases and the J segment 4 bases; nucleotides outside the gene matches: 4. CDR3 sequence (DNA): TGTGCCACCAGCTCTAGCGGGGGGGCCGCAGATACGCAGTATTTT. Amino acids: CATSSSGGAADTQYF.

The chain uses TRBV6-1 and TRBJ2-5, with a weak D call TRBD1 (5 bases). Trimming took 2 bases from V and 9 from J, leaving 7 bases between them. The CDR3 sequence is 11 residues long. Germline CDR1 reads MNHNS; CDR2 reads SASEGT. CDR3 coding DNA: TGTGCCAGCAGTGAAAAGGGGCCCCAGTACTTC. Translating it yields CASSEKGPQYF.